The 10 T cell receptor beta chains below come from one sample, sequenced in a study of shared clonotypes between healthy human individuals. Only in-frame clones appear in the TCRdb table, and some are missing; sequencing was by immunoSEQ multiplex PCR. The sample has 600,000 to 750,000 clones; just under 75% are singletons. Sequenced: memory CD4+ T cells sorted from blood. Subset indicated: CD45RA-negative fraction. These receptors were collected from a woman aged 30 to 39 in good health.

The chain carries TRBV9 and TRBJ2-1; possible D gene TRBD2, 5 bases. The CDR3 runs to 13 residues. V was cut by 0 bases and J by 8 bases, with 9 bases left in between. Germline CDR1 is SGDLS and CDR2 is YYNGEE. DNA for the CDR3: TGTGCCAGCAGCGTAGGTTTGCGGGATGAGCAGTTCTTC. Encoded protein: CASSVGLRDEQFF.

This chain connects TRBV5-1 to TRBJ1-1, with 7 bases lining up with TRBD1. The CDR3 covers 16 residues. V dropped 4 bases and J dropped 1; count of bases not matched to a gene: 10. Germline V gene sequence: CDR1 SGHRS, CDR2 YFSETQ. As DNA, the CDR3 is TGCGCCAGCAGCCCCACCCATAGACAGGGGAACACTGAAGCTTTCTTT. Protein: CASSPTHRQGNTEAFF.

This chain connects TRBV7-2 to TRBJ1-5; D remains unclear. Trimming shortened V by 1 base and J by 6 bases, and 7 bases separated the two germline ends. Germline CDR1 is SGHTA and CDR2 is FQGNSA. This CDR3 contains 13 residues. CDR3 sequence: CASSLGVGQPQHF. In nucleotides, the CDR3 is TGTGCCAGCAGCTTAGGGGTCGGTCAGCCCCAGCATTTT.

The chain is built from TRBV4-1 and TRBJ2-1; a weak D match, TRBD2 (6 bases). The CDR3 loop spans 16 amino acids. Germline V gene sequence: CDR1 MGHRA, CDR2 YSYEKL. The V end lost 5 bases, the J end lost 3 bases, and 17 bases lay between the germline ends. CDR3 loop: CASSDPQRTNYNEQFF. The CDR3, as DNA: TGCGCCAGCAGCGACCCCCAGCGGACTAACTACAATGAGCAGTTCTTC.

This chain links TRBV5-1 with TRBJ2-1; 8 nucleotides align to TRBD1. CDR1 and CDR2 from the germline V gene are SGHRS and YFSETQ. V shed 0 bases, J shed 7 bases, and the junction held 6 bases outside the gene matches. There are 15 residues in the CDR3. CDR3 DNA sequence: TGCGCCAGCAGCTTGGTGGCAGGGGGCGCGAATGAGCAGTTCTTC. This codes for CASSLVAGGANEQFF.

J is TRBJ2-1 and V is TRBV11-2, with 7 bases aligning to TRBD2. The CDR3 covers 18 residues. The J segment lost 4 bases and the V segment lost 2 bases, leaving 14 bases of the junction unmatched. Germline V gene sequence: CDR1 SGHAT, CDR2 FQNNGV. CDR3: CASSLRLPPSGNYNEQFF. In DNA, the CDR3 is TGTGCCAGCAGCTTACGGCTCCCCCCTAGCGGAAATTACAATGAGCAGTTCTTC.

The table lists this clone with a count of one. The J gene is TRBJ1-1, the V gene TRBV18; D may be TRBD1 (6 bases). The CDR3 has 12 amino acids. The V gene lost 5 bases and the J gene lost 4 bases, with 8 bases spanning the gap. Looked up from germline, CDR1 is KGHSH and CDR2 is LQKENI. The DNA of the CDR3 is TGTGCCAGCTCAGGACAGTCCACTGAAGCTTTCTTT. It is translated as CASSGQSTEAFF.

This chain links TRBV10-2 with TRBJ2-7; possible D gene TRBD2, 6 bases. V was pared by 2 bases and J by 0 bases, with 23 bases between. The CDR3 sequence is 19 residues long. The germline gives CDR1 WSHSY, CDR2 SAAADI. The CDR3 region has the DNA TGCGCCAGCAGTGAGCCACGATTCCAACCGGGACTGAGCTCCTACGAGCAGTACTTC. Protein: CASSEPRFQPGLSSYEQYF.

This chain joins TRBV19 and TRBJ1-1, with TRBD1 as a possible D gene (6 bases). In germline, CDR1 is LNHDA, CDR2 SQIVND (reference sequence). The CDR3 sequence is 16 residues long. The ends were cut back, 2 bases at V and 5 bases at J, with 18 bases in the middle. This CDR3 is CASSINVLQGRTEAFF. CDR3 DNA: TGTGCCAGTAGTATAAATGTGTTACAGGGAAGGACTGAAGCTTTCTTT.

CDR3 in amino acids: CASIQKAGGETQYF. The CDR3 DNA reads as TGTGCCAGCATCCAGAAAGCGGGAGGGGAGACCCAGTACTTC. J is TRBJ2-5 and V is TRBV6-5, with 10 bases that match TRBD2. The germline V gene encodes CDR1 MNHEY and CDR2 SVGAGI. V lost 7 bases and J lost 5; bases outside the gene matches: 7. The CDR3 contains 14 residues.